This TCR beta chain originates from a study of CD8+CD57+ T cells in acquired aplastic anemia. Study summary: CD4+ and CD8+ cells, once sorted, gave DNA averaging about 3 ug. In CD4+ cells, healthy donors produced an average of about 11 million reads.

TCR beta VDJ and CDR3 were profiled, and genomic DNA was the template. TCRdb re-called the reads through MiXCR, storing one row per CDR3 protein. The table includes about 220,000 distinct CDR3 sequences, almost 35% detected once. This clonotype has a single count. Its specificity is unknown. Broader study findings: Common to patients and controls were 25 to 30 CD8+ CDR3 sequences.

The CDR3 loop spans 14 amino acids. The V gene lost 4 bases and the J gene lost 5 bases, with 14 bases spanning the gap. Per the germline V gene, CDR1 is LGHNA and CDR2 is YNFKEQ. The chain joins TRBV4-2 to TRBJ1-2; TRBD1 is a possible D gene (6 bases). The sequence was collected from a human donor in good health, serving as a control. The sequencing input was sorted CD4+, CD8+, or CD8+CD57+ T cells (not recorded which) from PBMCs. The CDR3 DNA sequence: TGTGCCAGCAGCCGAGATCTGGGGGCTTATGGCTACACCTTC. Translated, it gives CASSRDLGAYGYTF.